The 9 T cell receptor beta chains in this list originate from one sample, sequenced in a study of blood T cell repertoires in COVID-19. Sequenced by immunoSEQ multiplex PCR; TCRdb stores in-frame clones only, minus some. The top ten clones hold around 12% of a sample with 20,000 or so clones, just over 85% of them seen once. Sequencing was performed on peripheral blood. All receptors derive from an elderly woman with active or convalescent COVID-19.

This clone was counted a few times. The chain links TRBV18 to TRBJ1-1; 9 bases agree with TRBD1. The CDR3 length is 18 residues. V trimming: 3 bases; J trimming: 1 base; junction bases outside the gene matches: 12. CDR1 is KGHSH, CDR2 LQKENI, per germline. CDR3 region: CASSPNTGTGLKNTEAFF. For the CDR3, the DNA is TGTGCCAGCTCACCGAACACCGGGACAGGGTTGAAGAACACTGAAGCTTTCTTT. Full variable domain (rest looked up from reference TRBV18 and TRBJ1-1): NAGVMQNPRHLVRRRGQEARLRCSPMKGHSHVYWYRQLPEEGLKFMVYLQKENIIDESGMPKERFSAEFPKEGPSILRIQQVVRGDSAAYFCASSPNTGTGLKNTEAFFGQGTRLTVV.

This sequence joins TRBV19 and TRBJ1-5, with D possibly being TRBD1 (6 bases). The CDR3 runs to 15 residues. The germline V gene has CDR1 LNHDA and CDR2 SQIVND (reference sequence). With 1 base removed from V and 4 bases from J, the gap between germline ends came to 11 bases. The CDR3 loop reads CASSIGGRGNQPQHF. In DNA, the CDR3 is TGTGCCAGTAGTATAGGGGGGCGCGGTAATCAGCCCCAGCATTTT.

J is TRBJ1-5 and V is TRBV7-2; no clear D. Germline CDR1 is SGHTA and CDR2 is FQGNSA. V shed 1 base and J shed 1 base, with 8 bases lying between them. This CDR3 is 15 amino acids long. CDR3 bases: TGTGCCAGCAGCTTAGGGGCCCTAAGCAATCAGCCCCAGCATTTT. Protein: CASSLGALSNQPQHF.

This sequence joins TRBV7-2 and TRBJ1-1; D gene ambiguous. Trimming took off 4 bases at V and 3 bases at J, with 18 bases between the two ends. The CDR3 is 16 amino acids. Germline V gene sequence: CDR1 SGHTA, CDR2 FQGNSA. The CDR3 reads CASSWSSSRIDTEAFF. In nucleotides, the CDR3 is TGTGCCAGCAGCTGGAGCAGCTCCAGAATAGACACTGAAGCTTTCTTT.

The chain is built from TRBV7-9 and TRBJ1-6; TRBD1 agrees at 8 bases. Per the germline V gene, CDR1 is SEHNR and CDR2 is FQNEAQ (reference sequence). Losses at the gene ends were 5 bases for V and 5 bases for J; bases not matched to a gene: 5. The CDR3 is 15 residues long. The CDR3 DNA follows: TGTGCCAGCAGCCCAAGGACAGGGAATAATTCACCCCTCCACTTT. Translated, it gives CASSPRTGNNSPLHF. Supplemented by reference TRBV7-9 and TRBJ1-6, the full variable domain reads DTGVSQNPRHKITKRGQNVTFRCDPISEHNRLYWYRQTLGQGPEFLTYFQNEAQLEKSRLLSDRFSAERPKGSFSTLEIQRTEQGDSAMYLCASSPRTGNNSPLHFGNGTRLTVT.

This clone came up once. This sequence joins TRBV5-4 and TRBJ2-1, with 10 bases identical to TRBD1. CDR1 is SGHNT, CDR2 YYREEE, per germline (reference sequence). The CDR3 extends over 17 amino acids. V lost 5 bases and J lost 0; bases outside the gene matches: 8. The CDR3 coding sequence is TGTGCCAGCAGGCGACAGGGGGCGGTCAGCTCCTACAATGAGCAGTTCTTC. As protein: CASRRQGAVSSYNEQFF.

The V gene is TRBV3-1 (or the pseudogene TRBV3-2), the J gene TRBJ2-5, with D possibly being TRBD1 (7 bases). Trimming stripped 4 bases from V and 2 bases from J, with 14 bases between. Germline V lookup: CDR1 LGHDT, CDR2 YNNKEL (reference sequence). The CDR3 consists of 15 residues. DNA for the CDR3: TGTGCCAGCAGCCGATACCAGGGGGGACAAGAGACCCAGTACTTC. Protein product: CASSRYQGGQETQYF.

The V and J genes are TRBV19 and TRBJ1-1; weak D call: TRBD1 (6 bases). Germline-derived CDR1 and CDR2 are LNHDA and SQIVND (reference sequence). The CDR3 sequence is 14 residues long. V was cut by 7 bases and J by 6 bases, with 18 bases left in between. The CDR3 DNA is TGTGCCAGTAACCTATACACAGGGCGCCCTGAAGCTTTCTTT. This encodes CASNLYTGRPEAFF. Based on the CDR3 plus reference TRBV19 and TRBJ1-1, the full variable domain is DGGITQSPKYLFRKEGQNVTLSCEQNLNHDAMYWYRQDPGQGLRLIYYSQIVNDFQKGDIAEGYSVSREKKESFPLTVTSAQKNPTAFYLCASNLYTGRPEAFFGQGTRLTVV.

J is TRBJ2-7 and V is TRBV5-6, with 7 bases that match TRBD1. This CDR3 is 14 amino acids long. Germline V gene lookup returns CDR1 SGHDT and CDR2 YYEEEE. V lost 4 bases to trimming and J lost 0 bases; unmatched junction nucleotides: 4. CDR3 protein: CASSRQGRSYEQYF. As DNA, the CDR3 is TGTGCCAGCAGCCGACAGGGACGCTCCTACGAGCAGTACTTC. Complete variable domain (other parts from reference TRBV5-6 and TRBJ2-7): DAGVTQSPTHLIKTRGQQVTLRCSPKSGHDTVSWYQQALGQGPQFIFQYYEEEERQRGNFPDRFSGHQFPNYSSELNVNALLLGDSALYLCASSRQGRSYEQYFGPGTRLTVT.